These 14 T cell receptor beta chains originate from one sample sequenced in a study of blood T cell repertoires in COVID-19. Assay used: immunoSEQ multiplex PCR; TCRdb lists only in-frame clones, some missing. The profile shows hundreds of thousands of clones, around 89% of them singletons. Sequencing was carried out using PBMCs or T cells enriched from blood (not recorded which). The receptor source for this set is a woman aged 55-69 years in a cohort exposed to, infected with or recovered from COVID-19 (not recorded which).

V usage is TRBV25-1 and J usage is TRBJ1-2; 12 nucleotides match TRBD1. Germline CDR1 MGHDK, CDR2 SYGVNS. V was clipped by 4 bases and J by 0 bases; unmatched bases: 9. This CDR3 is built from 18 residues. CDR3 sequence (DNA): TGTGCCAGCAGTGGGACCCGGGACAGGGGGCACGCTAACTATGGCTACACCTTC. This codes for CASSGTRDRGHANYGYTF.

The chain is built from TRBV5-1 and TRBJ2-5; D is uncertain. Germline V gene sequence: CDR1 SGHRS, CDR2 YFSETQ. The CDR3 extends over 14 amino acids. Trimming shortened V by 3 bases and J by 5 bases, and 14 bases separated the two germline ends. CDR3 protein: CASSSGGLRETQYF. The DNA of the CDR3 is TGCGCCAGCAGCTCGGGTGGGTTACGGGAGACCCAGTACTTC.

The rearrangement links TRBV24-1 to TRBJ1-2, with 7 bases matching TRBD1. This CDR3 region has 16 residues. Germline lookup yields CDR1 KGHDR and CDR2 SFDVKD. The V gene end was trimmed by 3 bases and the J gene end by 7 bases; junction bases not matched to a gene: 13. Here the CDR3 reads CATSDPRTGATSGYTF. The CDR3 coding sequence is TGTGCCACCAGTGATCCTAGGACAGGTGCAACCTCTGGCTACACCTTC.

This chain links TRBV11-1 with TRBJ2-3; maybe TRBD2 (6 bases). The CDR3 contains 15 residues. Germline assignment: CDR1 SGHAT and CDR2 FQDESV (reference sequence). V lost 5 bases to trimming and J lost 0 bases, with 12 bases between them. CDR3 sequence reads: CASSPHGSSTDTQYF. CDR3 DNA: TGTGCCAGCAGCCCGCACGGGAGTAGCACAGATACGCAGTATTTT.

CDR3 sequence reads: CASHGRQGNTIYF. As DNA, the CDR3 is TGTGCCAGTCACGGGCGACAGGGAAACACCATATATTTT. This chain connects TRBV19 to TRBJ1-3, with D perhaps matching TRBD1 (5 bases). Deletions cut 8 bases from V and 4 bases from J, with 12 bases between. Per the germline V gene, CDR1 is LNHDA and CDR2 is SQIVND (reference sequence). CDR3 length equals 13 residues.

This rearrangement joins TRBV6-5 to TRBJ1-4, with D possibly being TRBD1 (6 bases). CDR1 MNHEY and CDR2 SVGAGI come from the germline V gene. The CDR3 length is 14 residues. The V gene lost 2 bases and the J gene lost 8 bases, with 12 bases spanning the gap. CDR3 region: CASSYLQGGEKLFF. In DNA form, the CDR3 reads TGTGCCAGCAGTTACCTACAGGGCGGGGAAAAACTGTTTTTT.

This chain links TRBV4-2 with TRBJ2-5; D might be TRBD1 (5 bases). The CDR3 spans 14 residues. Trimming left V 6 bases short and J 0 bases short, with 11 bases between. CDR1 and CDR2 from the germline V gene are LGHNA and YNFKEQ. The CDR3 bases are TGTGCCAGCAGTCCTCAGGGATACCAAGAGACCCAGTACTTC. Translating gives CASSPQGYQETQYF.

The chain joins TRBV18 to TRBJ2-7; D not resolved. CDR1 KGHSH and CDR2 LQKENI come from the germline V gene. The ends were cut back, 3 bases at V and 4 bases at J, with 16 bases in the middle. This CDR3 contains 15 residues. The CDR3: CASSPLPKSGYEQYF. The DNA of the CDR3 is TGTGCCAGCTCACCGCTACCCAAGTCAGGTTACGAGCAGTACTTC.

This sequence joins TRBV19 and TRBJ2-1; weak D call: TRBD1 (6 bases). The CDR3 is 13 residues long. Trimming stripped 4 bases from V and 10 bases from J, with 14 bases between. CDR1 and CDR2 (germline): LNHDA, SQIVND (reference sequence). In DNA form, the CDR3 reads TGTGCCAGTAGTAGGGAAGGGGGTCGGGAGCAGTTCTTC. As protein: CASSREGGREQFF.

The chain links TRBV7-8 to TRBJ2-6; 7 bases agree with TRBD1. The CDR3 covers 15 residues. V was pared by 5 bases and J by 5 bases, with 6 bases of the junction left unmatched. Per the germline V gene, CDR1 is SGHVS and CDR2 is FQNEAQ. As DNA, the CDR3 is TGTGCCAGCAGCATAGGACAGGTCCGGGCCAACGTCCTGACTTTC. This codes for CASSIGQVRANVLTF. The variable domain in full, with the rest retrieved from reference TRBV7-8 and TRBJ2-6, is GAGVSQSPRYKVAKRGQDVALRCDPISGHVSLFWYQQALGQGPEFLTYFQNEAQLDKSGLPSDRFFAERPEGSVSTLKIQRTQQEDSAVYLCASSIGQVRANVLTFGAGSRLTVL.

This sequence joins TRBV19 and TRBJ2-1; D is unresolved. CDR1 is LNHDA and CDR2 is SQIVND in the germline V gene (reference sequence). The CDR3 runs 15 residues. The ends were cut back, 3 bases at V and 8 bases at J, with 17 bases in the middle. In nucleotides, the CDR3 is TGTGCCAGTAGTATTGGTACAGCCCGGTGGGATGAGCAGTTCTTC. It codes for CASSIGTARWDEQFF.

The chain is built from TRBV5-1 and TRBJ1-5; D perhaps matches TRBD1 (5 bases). CDR3 length: 15 residues. V gave up 0 bases and J gave up 8 bases, with 15 bases separating them. Germline assignment: CDR1 SGHRS and CDR2 YFSETQ. The CDR3 is CASSLEGAGREPQHF. For the CDR3, the DNA is TGCGCCAGCAGCTTGGAAGGGGCAGGACGGGAGCCCCAGCATTTT.

The chain links TRBV5-1 to TRBJ1-1; no reliable D call. This CDR3 region has 14 residues. Germline V CDR1 and CDR2: SGHRS, YFSETQ. V dropped 1 base and J dropped 1 base, with 8 bases sitting between them. CDR3 DNA: TGCGCCAGCAGCTTGACAGCAAAGAACACTGAAGCTTTCTTT. Its translation: CASSLTAKNTEAFF.

This chain uses TRBV6-5 with TRBJ1-2, with 9 bases that match TRBD1. The trim removed 5 bases at V and 4 bases at J, leaving 5 bases unmatched. The CDR3 is made up of 14 amino acids. Germline assignment: CDR1 MNHEY and CDR2 SVGAGI. CDR3 region: CASSRDRVIYGYTF. Written as DNA, the CDR3 is TGTGCCAGCAGTAGGGACAGGGTCATCTATGGCTACACCTTC.